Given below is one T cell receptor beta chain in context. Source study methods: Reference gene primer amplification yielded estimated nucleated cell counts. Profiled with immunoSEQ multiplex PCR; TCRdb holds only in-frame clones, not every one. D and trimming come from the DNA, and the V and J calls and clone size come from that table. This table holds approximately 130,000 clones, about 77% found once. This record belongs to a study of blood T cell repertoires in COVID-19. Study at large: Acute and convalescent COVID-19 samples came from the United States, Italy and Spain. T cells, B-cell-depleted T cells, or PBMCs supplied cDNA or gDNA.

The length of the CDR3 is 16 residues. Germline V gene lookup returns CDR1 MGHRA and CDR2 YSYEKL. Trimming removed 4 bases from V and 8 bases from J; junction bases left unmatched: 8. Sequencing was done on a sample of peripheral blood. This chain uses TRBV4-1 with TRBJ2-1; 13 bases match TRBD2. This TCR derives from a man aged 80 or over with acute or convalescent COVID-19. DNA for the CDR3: TGCGCCAGCAGCCGAACTAGCGGGGGGGCCGTGTATGAGCAGTTCTTC. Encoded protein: CASSRTSGGAVYEQFF.